This entry lists 29 T cell receptor beta chains sequenced from one sample in a study of long-term antiretroviral therapy in people with HIV (dated by TCRdb to 2022 to 2024). Sequencing of the TRB variable region was done with the immunoSEQ hsTCRB v3.0 assay at survey level resolution. Sourced from immuneACCESS, this table was stored by TCRdb with only in-frame sequences that have V and J called. A share of the clones is absent; for the studies checked, an unresolved V gene accounts for under half, and the remainder has no known explanation. The sample yields some 29,000 clones; approximately 90% were counted once. The ten largest clones add up to less than 8.5% of the sample. The sequencing used unsorted PBMCs, collected 3.2 years before starting antiretroviral therapy. These receptors all come from a man aged 50 to 59 with HIV.

In its sample, this clone was seen a few times. V is TRBV27 and J is TRBJ2-7; D uncertain. Germline CDR1 reads MNHEY; CDR2 reads SMNVEV (reference sequence). The germline V and J ends were trimmed by 5 bases and 4 bases, with 9 bases remaining between them. The CDR3 sequence is 12 residues long. CDR3 DNA: TGTGCCAGCAGTCGGAGTAGGTACGAGCAGTACTTC. It yields the protein CASSRSRYEQYF.

In regard to this clone: At the DNA level, this CDR3 is encoded by other sequences in the same sample as well. The rearrangement links TRBV18 to TRBJ2-2, with unresolved D. CDR1 and CDR2 from the germline V gene are KGHSH and LQKENI. V lost 2 bases and J 6 bases, leaving 7 bases between the germline ends. The CDR3 is 13 residues long. CDR3 nucleotides: TGTGCCAGCTCACCATCGATTCCCGGGGAGCTGTTTTTT. Residues: CASSPSIPGELFF.

The chain employs TRBV5-6 and TRBJ2-5; 14 bases are shared with TRBD2. This CDR3 is built from 17 residues. V lost 4 bases and J lost 3; bases outside the gene matches: 8. Germline V gene sequence: CDR1 SGHDT, CDR2 YYEEEE. DNA of the CDR3: TGTGCCAGCAGCATGGGACTAGCGGGGGCCTTTAAAGAGACCCAGTACTTC. This translates into CASSMGLAGAFKETQYF.

This clone was counted between two and nine times. Relative to the germline gene, one junction end is altered; a read error may explain this. The rearrangement joins TRBV7-7 to TRBJ2-2, with TRBD2 as a possible D gene (6 bases). The CDR3 runs to 15 residues. Germline values: CDR1 SSHAT, CDR2 FNYEAQ (reference sequence). In DNA, the CDR3 is TGTGCTAGCAGCTTGTGGAGGGAAGGCACCGGGGAGCTGTTTTTT. Protein: CASSLWREGTGELFF.

The chain is built from TRBV18 and TRBJ2-5; perhaps TRBD2 as D (6 bases). V lost 3 bases to trimming and J lost 7 bases, with 21 bases between them. CDR3 size: 16 residues. Germline V gene sequence: CDR1 KGHSH, CDR2 LQKENI. The CDR3 loop is CASSPTGTGLLGTQYF. DNA of the CDR3: TGTGCCAGCTCACCCACTGGGACTGGACTTCTCGGGACCCAGTACTTC.

This chain joins TRBV28 and TRBJ1-1, with D unclear. V dropped 4 bases and J dropped 1 base, with 28 bases sitting between them. This CDR3 spans 20 amino acids. From germline, CDR1 is MDHEN and CDR2 SYDVKM. The CDR3 DNA follows: TGTGCCAGCAGTTATGTGTCGGGTCGGTCGGGAAATATTTGGAACACTGAAGCTTTCTTT. Protein: CASSYVSGRSGNIWNTEAFF.

A remark on this clone: The junction does not match germline at one end; this may be a read error. The chain combines TRBV5-6 with TRBJ2-1; 7 bases are shared with TRBD2. The CDR3 is 15 amino acids. CDR1 and CDR2 (germline): SGHDT, YYEEEE. This CDR3 is CASSLLIGSTAGAIF. As DNA, the CDR3 is TGTGCCAGCAGCTTGTTAATCGGATCAACGGCGGGAGCGATCTTC.

The chain carries TRBV7-6 and TRBJ2-7; 8 positions agree with TRBD2. V gave up 5 bases and J gave up 3 bases; unmatched junction bases: 6. Germline assignment: CDR1 SGHVS and CDR2 FNYEAQ. The CDR3 sequence is 14 residues long. This chain's CDR3 is CASSLSGTIYEQYF. The CDR3 DNA reads as TGTGCCAGCAGCCTTAGCGGGACTATCTACGAGCAGTACTTC.

The chain joins TRBV5-4 to TRBJ2-1; TRBD2 might be the D (7 bases). The CDR3 has 14 residues. V gave up 3 bases and J gave up 9 bases, with 16 bases separating them. Germline lookup yields CDR1 SGHNT and CDR2 YYREEE (reference sequence). CDR3 loop: CASSSAGARGEQFF. The CDR3 DNA sequence: TGTGCCAGCAGCTCGGCGGGGGCCCGTGGTGAGCAGTTCTTC. The entire variable domain, with the rest obtained from reference TRBV5-4 and TRBJ2-1, is as follows: ETGVTQSPTHLIKTRGQQVTLRCSSQSGHNTVSWYQQALGQGPQFIFQYYREEENGRGNFPPRFSGLQFPNYSSELNVNALELDDSALYLCASSSAGARGEQFFGPGTRLTVL.

This chain links TRBV2 with TRBJ2-7; 9 bases line up with TRBD2. The V gene end was trimmed by 4 bases and the J gene end by 6 bases; junction bases not matched to a gene: 7. Germline loops: CDR1 SNHLY, CDR2 FYNNEI. This CDR3 is 14 amino acids long. The CDR3 sequence: CASSGLAATFEQYF. Written as DNA, the CDR3 is TGTGCCAGCAGTGGACTAGCGGCTACATTCGAGCAGTACTTC.

The genes are TRBV5-8 and TRBJ2-7; D tentatively fits TRBD1 or TRBD2 (5 bases each). The V end lost 3 bases, the J end lost 3 bases, and 16 bases lay between the germline ends. This CDR3 region has 15 residues. CDR1 SGHTS and CDR2 YDEGEE come from the germline V gene. This chain's CDR3 is CASSYRDVSFYEQYF. The CDR3 DNA follows: TGTGCCAGCAGCTACCGGGACGTCTCCTTCTACGAGCAGTACTTC.

The chain carries TRBV18 and TRBJ2-3; possible D gene TRBD2, 5 bases. Germline CDR1 is KGHSH and CDR2 is LQKENI. The CDR3 length is 16 residues. The V and J ends lost 6 bases and 5 bases respectively, with 21 bases between them. The chain's CDR3 is CASSPLGEGRGDTQYF. The CDR3 DNA follows: TGTGCCAGCTCTCCTCTCGGGGAAGGGCGTGGAGATACGCAGTATTTT.

The V and J genes are TRBV25-1 and TRBJ2-4; possible D gene TRBD2, 6 bases. V lost 0 bases, J lost 12 bases, and 15 bases lay in between. Per the germline V gene, CDR1 is MGHDK and CDR2 is SYGVNS. This CDR3 spans 14 amino acids. The CDR3 DNA reads TGTGCCAGCAGTGAATACGGGGAGCCCGGGAGTCAGTACTTC. As protein: CASSEYGEPGSQYF.

V usage is TRBV28 and J usage is TRBJ2-5; TRBD2 is a possible D gene (5 bases). This CDR3 has 15 residues. The germline V and J ends were trimmed by 6 bases and 7 bases, with 21 bases remaining between them. Germline V gene lookup returns CDR1 MDHEN and CDR2 SYDVKM. CDR3 residues: CASSSPSFALGTQYF. The CDR3 DNA is TGTGCCAGCAGCTCCCCTAGCTTCGCCCTTGGGACCCAGTACTTC.

The V and J genes are TRBV7-9 and TRBJ1-5, with D maybe TRBD1 (5 bases). Germline V CDR1 and CDR2: SEHNR, FQNEAQ (reference sequence). V was clipped by 3 bases and J by 4 bases, with 16 bases between them. This CDR3 region has 16 residues. The DNA for the CDR3 is TGTGCCAGCAGCTTCGAAACAGGCGCCCCTAATCAGCCCCAGCATTTT. Its protein product is CASSFETGAPNQPQHF.

V gene TRBV9 combines with J gene TRBJ2-2; 7 bases align to TRBD1. V lost 4 bases, J lost 6 bases, and 9 bases stayed unmatched. CDR1 is SGDLS and CDR2 is YYNGEE in the germline V gene. CDR3 length: 15 amino acids. The CDR3, as DNA: TGTGCCAGCAGCTTAACCGGGACAGCCCCCGGGGAGCTGTTTTTT. It encodes CASSLTGTAPGELFF.

This sequence joins TRBV21-1 and TRBJ2-7; no DNA check was done on the table's D call, TRBD2. TRBV21-1 is a pseudogene. CDR3 size: 16 residues. For the CDR3, the DNA is TGTGCCAGCAGCCATGGGACTAGCGGGAGGTCCTACGAGCAGTACTTC. It specifies CASSHGTSGRSYEQYF.

The rearrangement joins TRBV2 to TRBJ1-2; 7 nucleotides match TRBD1. Germline loops: CDR1 SNHLY, CDR2 FYNNEI. The CDR3 runs to 16 residues. The V gene end was trimmed by 5 bases and the J gene end by 3 bases; junction bases not matched to a gene: 12. CDR3 residues: CASSLFRGKGYYGYTF. The CDR3, as DNA: TGTGCCAGCAGTCTTTTCAGGGGGAAGGGCTACTATGGCTACACCTTC.

This chain connects TRBV11-2 to TRBJ2-3; D not certain. This CDR3 is 18 amino acids long. Germline CDR1 and CDR2: SGHAT and FQNNGV. Trimming removed 5 bases from V and 5 bases from J, with 26 bases in between. CDR3 in DNA: TGTGCCAGCAGCCCTCCCCCAAGATTCGTTTCATGGGGAGATACGCAGTATTTT. This translates into CASSPPPRFVSWGDTQYF.

This chain links TRBV6-1 with TRBJ1-4; possibly TRBD1 for D (5 bases). Germline CDR1 and CDR2: MNHNS and SASEGT. The CDR3 runs 15 residues. The ends were cut back, 1 base at V and 4 bases at J, with 10 bases in the middle. The CDR3 spells CASSEGDLDNEKLFF. As DNA, the CDR3 is TGTGCCAGCAGTGAAGGGGACCTGGATAATGAAAAACTGTTTTTT.

The chain carries TRBV11-1 and TRBJ2-2, with TRBD2 identical over 11 bases. The germline gives CDR1 SGHAT, CDR2 FQDESV (reference sequence). The CDR3 consists of 17 residues. The V and J ends lost 5 bases and 3 bases, in that order; junction bases with no gene match: 8. CDR3 DNA sequence: TGTGCCAGCAGCAGGGGACTAGCGGAAGTTTACACCGGGGAGCTGTTTTTT. Translation: CASSRGLAEVYTGELFF.

J is TRBJ2-3 and V is TRBV30; 13 bases map to TRBD2. Germline trimming cut 6 bases from V and 10 bases from J; bases unmatched to any gene: 13. CDR1 GTSNPN and CDR2 SVGIG come from the germline V gene (reference sequence). This CDR3 region has 15 residues. The CDR3 DNA reads TGTGCCTGCAATACTCTGGGACTAGCGGGATCCCCGCAGTATTTT. Encoded protein: CACNTLGLAGSPQYF.

The chain links TRBV5-1 to TRBJ1-1, with TRBD1 matching 7 bases. This CDR3 spans 15 amino acids. With 3 bases clipped from V and 2 bases from J, the junction kept 7 bases outside the gene matches. Per germline, CDR1 SGHRS and CDR2 YFSETQ. The CDR3 coding sequence is TGCGCCAGCAGCTCTCCGACAGGGAGCAACACTGAAGCTTTCTTT. Encoded protein: CASSSPTGSNTEAFF.

This chain links TRBV29-1 with TRBJ1-1; the D gene is possibly TRBD1 (5 bases). The V end lost 2 bases, the J end lost 2 bases, and 9 bases lay between the germline ends. Germline V CDR1 and CDR2: SQVTM, ANQGSEA. CDR3 length: 13 residues. In DNA, the CDR3 is TGCAGCGTTGAACGGGACGGAAACACTGAAGCTTTCTTT. This sequence encodes CSVERDGNTEAFF.

The rearrangement joins TRBV12-5 to TRBJ1-2; a possible D gene is TRBD1 (6 bases). Germline V CDR1 and CDR2: LGHNT, FRNRAP. V lost 5 bases to trimming and J lost 4 bases, with 8 bases between them. The CDR3 is made up of 12 amino acids. CDR3 amino acids: CASGTGIYGYTF. DNA of the CDR3: TGTGCTAGTGGTACAGGGATCTATGGCTACACCTTC.

The rearrangement uses TRBV28 and TRBJ1-5; maybe TRBD1 (5 bases). The germline V gene encodes CDR1 MDHEN and CDR2 SYDVKM. The CDR3 is 13 amino acids. V lost 6 bases and J lost 7, with 13 bases in between. CDR3: CASRPTGHQPQHF. The CDR3 bases are TGTGCCAGCAGGCCTACAGGACACCAGCCCCAGCATTTT.

The chain has TRBV19 and TRBJ2-3; 7 bases agree with TRBD2. Trimming cost V 3 bases and J 8 bases; bases outside gene matches: 11. Germline CDR1 reads LNHDA; CDR2 reads SQIVND (reference sequence). The CDR3 is 15 residues long. The CDR3 protein is CASSMWRGSSGTQYF. The DNA for the CDR3 is TGTGCCAGTAGTATGTGGCGGGGGAGTTCGGGTACGCAGTATTTT.

V usage is TRBV19 and J usage is TRBJ1-1; 8 nucleotides agree with TRBD1. Germline CDR1 LNHDA, CDR2 SQIVND (reference sequence). After removal of 6 bases from V and 3 bases from J, the junction contained 6 bases not matched to a gene. The CDR3 is 14 residues long. The CDR3 region is CASRRTGIDTEAFF. In DNA form, the CDR3 reads TGTGCCAGTAGAAGGACAGGGATCGACACTGAAGCTTTCTTT.

DNA for the CDR3: TGTGCCAGCAGCCCCAGGGGGTCTATAGCCCAAAGGGAGACCCAGTACTTC. The encoded protein is CASSPRGSIAQRETQYF. This chain joins TRBV7-9 and TRBJ2-5, with 7 bases aligning to TRBD1. Germline loops: CDR1 SEHNR, CDR2 FQNEAQ (reference sequence). This CDR3 is 17 amino acids long. The junction had 17 bases not matched to a gene; V was cut back by 5 bases and J by 5 bases.